Sequencing of this T cell receptor (beta chain) was carried out in a study of blood T cell repertoires in COVID-19 (TCRdb year 2020). With respect to the entire study: Samples covering the acute and convalescent phases of COVID-19 were provided by collaborators in the United States, Italy and Spain. The material from the prospective study consisted of cDNA or gDNA derived from T cells, B-cell-depleted T cells, or PBMCs. Deeply sampled blood TCRbeta repertoires from subjects exposed to, actively infected with, or recovered from COVID-19 were included in the dataset. The repertoires were made available in a free public database intended to serve as a resource for research on the immune response to SARS-CoV-2. Samples were obtained from the ongoing ImmuneRACE study (first 160 participants) and from 950 to 1,500 subjects provided by 6 global collaborators. The sample metadata nearly always contained a de-identified subject ID, COVID-19 status, age in years and sex. Where available, HLA class I and class II types were taken from metadata supplied by the sample provider and were not determined by assay-based typing.

In Seattle, one collaborating source enrolled patients while the infection was active and tracked those patients longitudinally over the course of disease. The collaborating institutions used their own protocols to collect whole blood in K2EDTA tubes. For TCRbeta analysis, collaborator samples were shipped as frozen whole blood, as isolated PBMCs, or as DNA extracted from either sample type. What the research found in general, with its limitations: The quantity of clinical and demographic metadata differed by source and by participant and was supplied without curation.

At the junction V is shortened by 2 bases and J by 0 bases; bases outside the gene matches: 4. CDR1 WNHNN and CDR2 SYGVQD were looked up in the germline V gene (reference sequence). From its cysteine to its phenylalanine, the CDR3 spans 16 amino acids. Of all the DNA, just the CDR3 is kept, 48 bases in frame from base 1. This clone was observed a single time. Its target antigen remains unknown. Qualities for individual bases were not recorded, and no much larger clone is one base off. TCRbeta CDR3 regions were amplified from genomic DNA by means of the immunoSEQ Assay, a bias-controlled multiplex PCR. The original methods were these. The number of nucleated cells in each sample was estimated by amplification of reference gene primers within the assay. Sequence reads were collapsed and filtered to measure the absolute abundance of every unique TCRbeta CDR3 rearrangement. For each sample, productive Simpson clonality was calculated by taking the square root of Simpson's diversity index across productive rearrangements. The source is immuneACCESS, and TCRdb retained only in-frame sequences with V and J called. Part of the clones is not carried over; for the studies checked, unresolved V genes explain less than half of this, and the remainder is unexplained. The V and J calls and clone size come from that table; D and trimming were worked out from the DNA. The sample table contains 200,000 to 250,000 clones; only one count was recorded for approximately 86% of them. In total, the top ten clones hold about 9.4% of the sample.

The rearranged segments are TRBV10-1 and TRBJ1-3; a stretch of 7 junction bases matches TRBD1. The receptor comes from a woman between 45 and 60 years old with COVID-19, enrolled during active disease. Sequencing used peripheral blood. In nucleotides, the sequence is TGCGCCAGCAGTGAGCAACAGGGGCCCTCTGGAAACACCATATATTTT. Its amino acids are CASSEQQGPSGNTIYF.